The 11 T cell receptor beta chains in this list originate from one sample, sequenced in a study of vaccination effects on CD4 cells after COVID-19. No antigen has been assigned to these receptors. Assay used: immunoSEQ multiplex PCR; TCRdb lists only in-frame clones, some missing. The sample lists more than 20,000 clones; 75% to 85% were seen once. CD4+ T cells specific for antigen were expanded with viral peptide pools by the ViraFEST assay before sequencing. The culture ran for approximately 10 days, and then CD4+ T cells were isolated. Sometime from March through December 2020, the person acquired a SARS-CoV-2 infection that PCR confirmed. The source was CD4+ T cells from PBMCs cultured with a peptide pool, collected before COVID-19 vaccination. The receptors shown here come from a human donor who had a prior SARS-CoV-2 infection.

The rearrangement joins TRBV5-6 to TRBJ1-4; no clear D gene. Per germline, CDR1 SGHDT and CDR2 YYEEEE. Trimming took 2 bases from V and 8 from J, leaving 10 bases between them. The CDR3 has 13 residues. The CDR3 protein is CASSFSRGEKLFF. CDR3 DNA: TGTGCCAGCAGCTTCTCTCGCGGGGAAAAACTGTTTTTT.

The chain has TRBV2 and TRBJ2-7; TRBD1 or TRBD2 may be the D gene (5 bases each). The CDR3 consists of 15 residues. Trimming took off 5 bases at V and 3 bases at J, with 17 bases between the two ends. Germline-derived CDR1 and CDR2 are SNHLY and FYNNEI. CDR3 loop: CASSPVRDGDYEQYF. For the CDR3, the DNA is TGTGCCAGCAGTCCCGTAAGGGACGGAGACTACGAGCAGTACTTC.

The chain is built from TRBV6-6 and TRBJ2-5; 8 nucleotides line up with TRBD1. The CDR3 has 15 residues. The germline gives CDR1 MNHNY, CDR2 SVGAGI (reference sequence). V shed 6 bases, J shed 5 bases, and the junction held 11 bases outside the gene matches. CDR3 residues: CASRPTRGPGETQYF. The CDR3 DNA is TGTGCCAGCAGACCGACCAGGGGGCCAGGGGAGACCCAGTACTTC.

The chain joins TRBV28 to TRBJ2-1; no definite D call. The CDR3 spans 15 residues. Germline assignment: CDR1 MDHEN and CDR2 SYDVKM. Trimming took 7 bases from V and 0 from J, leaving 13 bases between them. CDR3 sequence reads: CASMEPPSSYNEQFF. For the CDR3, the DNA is TGTGCCAGCATGGAGCCCCCGAGCTCCTACAATGAGCAGTTCTTC.

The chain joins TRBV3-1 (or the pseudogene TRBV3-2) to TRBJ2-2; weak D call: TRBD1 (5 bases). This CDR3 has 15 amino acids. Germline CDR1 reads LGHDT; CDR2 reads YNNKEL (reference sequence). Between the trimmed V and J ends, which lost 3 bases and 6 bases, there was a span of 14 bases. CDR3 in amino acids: CASSHHGGAAGELFF. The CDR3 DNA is TGTGCCAGCAGCCATCATGGTGGGGCAGCCGGGGAGCTGTTTTTT.

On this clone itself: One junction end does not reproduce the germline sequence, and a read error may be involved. CDR3 sequence (DNA): TGTGCTAGCAGTTCCCAATTGAACACTGAAGCTTTCTTT. It is translated as CASSSQLNTEAFF. The V gene is TRBV7-7, the J gene TRBJ1-1; no clear D. From germline, CDR1 is SSHAT and CDR2 FNYEAQ (reference sequence). This CDR3 region has 13 residues.

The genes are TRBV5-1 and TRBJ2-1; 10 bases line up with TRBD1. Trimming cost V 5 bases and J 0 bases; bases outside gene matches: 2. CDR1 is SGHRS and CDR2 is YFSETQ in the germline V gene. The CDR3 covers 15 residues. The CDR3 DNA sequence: TGCGCCAGCAGGTGGACAGGGGGCTCCTACAATGAGCAGTTCTTC. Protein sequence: CASRWTGGSYNEQFF.

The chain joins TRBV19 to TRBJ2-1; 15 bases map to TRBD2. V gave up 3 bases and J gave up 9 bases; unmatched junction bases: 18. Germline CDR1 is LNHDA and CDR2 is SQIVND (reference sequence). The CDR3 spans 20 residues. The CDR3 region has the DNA TGTGCCAGTAGTATTTTTGGCGTCACGGGACTAGCGGGAGGTAATAGTGAGCAGTTCTTC. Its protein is CASSIFGVTGLAGGNSEQFF.

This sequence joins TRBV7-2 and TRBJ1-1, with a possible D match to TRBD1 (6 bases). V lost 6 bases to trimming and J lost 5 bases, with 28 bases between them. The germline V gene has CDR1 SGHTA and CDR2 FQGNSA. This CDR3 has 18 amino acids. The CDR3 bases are TGTGCCAGCAGTACTCCGAGGGGGGGCCTGTCGGTCGAAACTGAAGCTTTCTTT. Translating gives CASSTPRGGLSVETEAFF. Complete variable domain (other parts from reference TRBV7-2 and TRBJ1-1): GAGVSQSPSNKVTEKGKDVELRCDPISGHTALYWYRQSLGQGLEFLIYFQGNSAPDKSGLPSDRFSAERTGGSVSTLTIQRTQQEDSAVYLCASSTPRGGLSVETEAFFGQGTRLTVV.

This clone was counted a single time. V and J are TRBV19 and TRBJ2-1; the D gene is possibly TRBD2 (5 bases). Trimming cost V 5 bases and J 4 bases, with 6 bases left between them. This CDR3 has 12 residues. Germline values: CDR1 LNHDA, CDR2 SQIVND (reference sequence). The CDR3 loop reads CASSRTYNEQFF. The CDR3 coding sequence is TGTGCCAGTAGTCGGACTTACAATGAGCAGTTCTTC.

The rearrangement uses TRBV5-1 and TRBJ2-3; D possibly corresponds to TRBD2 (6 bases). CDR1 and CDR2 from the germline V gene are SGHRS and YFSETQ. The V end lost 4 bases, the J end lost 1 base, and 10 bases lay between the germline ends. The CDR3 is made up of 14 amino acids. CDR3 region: CASSTSSGTDTQYF. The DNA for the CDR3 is TGCGCCAGCAGCACGTCTAGCGGCACAGATACGCAGTATTTT.